A single sample gave rise to the 5 T cell receptor beta chains below, sequenced in a study of T cell repertoires in cytomegalovirus infection. These TCRs are of unknown antigen specificity. Via MiXCR, TCRdb re-called the reads, giving one row per CDR3 protein. The profile shows about 920,000 distinct CDR3 sequences, roughly a third of them singletons. Sequencing was performed on cultured CD8+ T cells from PBMCs, taken from culture after CMV antigen stimulation. The receptors shown here come from a human donor in good health (CMV status not recorded). Some clones in this sample may be carry-over from other donors' samples.

In this sample, this clonotype turned up a few times. The chain joins TRBV29-1 to TRBJ2-2, with 9 bases lining up with TRBD2. J gave up 0 bases and V 4 bases, and 9 bases lay outside the gene matches. CDR1 and CDR2 (germline): SQVTM, ANQGSEA. The length of the CDR3 is 17 residues. As DNA, the CDR3 is TGCAGCGTTGCTTTGCGCGGGGGGGCCCCGAACACCGGGGAGCTGTTTTTT. Protein product: CSVALRGGAPNTGELFF.

This chain uses TRBV27 with TRBJ2-3; D remains ambiguous. This CDR3 has 13 residues. Looked up from germline, CDR1 is MNHEY and CDR2 is SMNVEV (reference sequence). Trimming cost V 5 bases and J 4 bases, with 10 bases left between them. CDR3 coding DNA: TGTGCCAGCAGTCCACAAATCCCAGATACGCAGTATTTT. Its protein product is CASSPQIPDTQYF.

The rearrangement joins TRBV6-6 to TRBJ2-1, with TRBD2 matching 8 bases. This CDR3 has 14 amino acids. Germline lookup yields CDR1 MNHNY and CDR2 SVGAGI (reference sequence). V shed 6 bases, J shed 9 bases, and the junction held 10 bases outside the gene matches. The CDR3: CASSRATSESEQFF. In nucleotides, the CDR3 is TGTGCCAGCAGCCGAGCGACTAGCGAAAGTGAGCAGTTCTTC.

The rearrangement links TRBV7-9 to TRBJ1-1; 8 bases map to TRBD1. J gave up 5 bases and V 3 bases, and 11 bases lay outside the gene matches. Germline V gene data show CDR1 as SEHNR and CDR2 as FQNEAQ (reference sequence). This CDR3 has 16 residues. The DNA for the CDR3 is TGTGCCAGCAGCTTGTTTCCAGGGGGCGTTTTTACTGAAGCTTTCTTT. As protein: CASSLFPGGVFTEAFF. The whole variable domain, remainder taken from reference TRBV7-9 and TRBJ1-1, is DTGVSQNPRHKITKRGQNVTFRCDPISEHNRLYWYRQTLGQGPEFLTYFQNEAQLEKSRLLSDRFSAERPKGSFSTLEIQRTEQGDSAMYLCASSLFPGGVFTEAFFGQGTRLTVV.

The chain carries TRBV11-1 and TRBJ2-5; the D call may be TRBD1 or TRBD2 (5 bases each). V was shortened by 7 bases and J by 3 bases, with 9 bases between the two germline ends. Germline lookup yields CDR1 SGHAT and CDR2 FQDESV (reference sequence). The CDR3 has 12 amino acids. The chain's CDR3 is CASKGPKETQYF. In DNA, the CDR3 is TGTGCCAGCAAGGGACCCAAAGAGACCCAGTACTTC.